This TCR beta chain was identified in a study of cytomegalovirus exposure and HLA in healthy donors. General study findings and limits: Clonal expansion, a later analysis showed, was greater in HLA-associated TCR beta chains than in equally common others.

This PCR relied on a set of 60 Vbeta primers and 13 Jbeta primers. Original handling: Some 80 million unique TCR beta chains, 9.5 million to 14 million shared, were counted in a later analysis. Profiled with immunoSEQ multiplex PCR; TCRdb holds only in-frame clones, not every one. The V and J calls and clone size come from that table; D and trimming were worked out from the DNA. This table holds roughly 150,000 clones, about 76% found once. Germline values: CDR1 ENHRY, CDR2 SYGVKD. The CDR3 is 15 amino acids. V lost 0 bases to trimming and J lost 9 bases, with 17 bases between them. About this clone itself: Its antigen is as yet unknown.

Sequenced input: PBMCs. The source of this sequence is a woman aged 18-30 years in good health and CMV-seropositive. J is TRBJ2-5 and V is TRBV10-3; maybe TRBD2 (5 bases). DNA for the CDR3: TGTGCCATCAGTGAGTCGACGGCGGGCGGATGGGCCCAGTACTTC. This codes for CAISESTAGGWAQYF.